This T cell receptor beta chain derives from a study of T cells in Graves' hyperthyroidism and ophthalmopathy. A word on this clonotype: This clone may be a read error of a much larger clone one base away.

TCR beta CDR3 regions were amplified from RNA transcripts. An initial round of RT-PCR targeting the TCR CDR3 relied on the HTBI primer set. In TCRdb, the multiplex PCR reads were re-called with MiXCR into one record per CDR3 protein. The repertoire consists of around 290,000 distinct CDR3 sequences, with 17% occurring once and the leading ten covering roughly 53%. The V gene's germline CDR1 is DFQATT and CDR2 SNEGSKA (reference sequence). The J segment lost 4 bases and the V segment lost 6 bases, leaving 7 bases of the junction unmatched. The CDR3 spans 13 residues. The receptor was derived from a woman aged 55-75 years with Graves' ophthalmopathy. The chain recombines TRBV20-1 with TRBJ1-2, with 8 bases aligning to TRBD1. Specimen: blood. As DNA, the CDR3 is TGCAGTGCACGGAATACAGGGGGCTATGGCTACACCTTC. Protein sequence: CSARNTGGYGYTF.